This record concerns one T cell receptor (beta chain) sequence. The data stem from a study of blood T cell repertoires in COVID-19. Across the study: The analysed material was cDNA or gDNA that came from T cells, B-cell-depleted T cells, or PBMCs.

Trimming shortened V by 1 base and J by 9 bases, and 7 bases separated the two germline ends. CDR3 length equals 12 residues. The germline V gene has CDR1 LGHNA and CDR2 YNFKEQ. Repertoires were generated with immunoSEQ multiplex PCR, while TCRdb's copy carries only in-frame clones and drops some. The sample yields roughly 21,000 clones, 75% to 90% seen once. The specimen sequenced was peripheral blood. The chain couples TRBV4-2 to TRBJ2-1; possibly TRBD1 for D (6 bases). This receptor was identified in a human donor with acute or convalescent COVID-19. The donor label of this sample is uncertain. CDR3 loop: CASSQVTGEQFF. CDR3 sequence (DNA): TGTGCCAGCAGCCAAGTGACAGGTGAGCAGTTCTTC.